This TCR beta chain was identified in a study of blood T cell dynamics during melanoma immunotherapy. Measured with immunoSEQ multiplex PCR; TCRdb has only the in-frame clones, and not every one. This sample has about 2,000 clones, with more than 75% found just once. Findings of the study overall: Among sorted CD8+ subsets, immune-effector cells had the highest clonality and cell-free DNA similarity.

With regard to this clone: Its antigen is as yet unknown.

There are 15 residues in the CDR3. Trimming took 3 bases from V and 5 from J, leaving 16 bases between them. Germline CDR1 is MGHRA and CDR2 is YSYEKL. Time point indicated: week 3, after first cycle of checkpoint inhibitor. The CD3+ CD4- CD8+ CD45RA- CD45RO-high CD27- CCR7- memory phenotype defined TIE cells. The TCR originated in a human donor with melanoma. This rearrangement joins TRBV4-1 to TRBJ1-1; D is unclear. The material was CD8+ T cells from blood, obtained from a patient treated with checkpoint blockade. The CDR3 here is CASSHETSRRTEAFF. CDR3 nucleotide sequence: TGCGCCAGCAGCCACGAGACAAGCCGGAGGACTGAAGCTTTCTTT.